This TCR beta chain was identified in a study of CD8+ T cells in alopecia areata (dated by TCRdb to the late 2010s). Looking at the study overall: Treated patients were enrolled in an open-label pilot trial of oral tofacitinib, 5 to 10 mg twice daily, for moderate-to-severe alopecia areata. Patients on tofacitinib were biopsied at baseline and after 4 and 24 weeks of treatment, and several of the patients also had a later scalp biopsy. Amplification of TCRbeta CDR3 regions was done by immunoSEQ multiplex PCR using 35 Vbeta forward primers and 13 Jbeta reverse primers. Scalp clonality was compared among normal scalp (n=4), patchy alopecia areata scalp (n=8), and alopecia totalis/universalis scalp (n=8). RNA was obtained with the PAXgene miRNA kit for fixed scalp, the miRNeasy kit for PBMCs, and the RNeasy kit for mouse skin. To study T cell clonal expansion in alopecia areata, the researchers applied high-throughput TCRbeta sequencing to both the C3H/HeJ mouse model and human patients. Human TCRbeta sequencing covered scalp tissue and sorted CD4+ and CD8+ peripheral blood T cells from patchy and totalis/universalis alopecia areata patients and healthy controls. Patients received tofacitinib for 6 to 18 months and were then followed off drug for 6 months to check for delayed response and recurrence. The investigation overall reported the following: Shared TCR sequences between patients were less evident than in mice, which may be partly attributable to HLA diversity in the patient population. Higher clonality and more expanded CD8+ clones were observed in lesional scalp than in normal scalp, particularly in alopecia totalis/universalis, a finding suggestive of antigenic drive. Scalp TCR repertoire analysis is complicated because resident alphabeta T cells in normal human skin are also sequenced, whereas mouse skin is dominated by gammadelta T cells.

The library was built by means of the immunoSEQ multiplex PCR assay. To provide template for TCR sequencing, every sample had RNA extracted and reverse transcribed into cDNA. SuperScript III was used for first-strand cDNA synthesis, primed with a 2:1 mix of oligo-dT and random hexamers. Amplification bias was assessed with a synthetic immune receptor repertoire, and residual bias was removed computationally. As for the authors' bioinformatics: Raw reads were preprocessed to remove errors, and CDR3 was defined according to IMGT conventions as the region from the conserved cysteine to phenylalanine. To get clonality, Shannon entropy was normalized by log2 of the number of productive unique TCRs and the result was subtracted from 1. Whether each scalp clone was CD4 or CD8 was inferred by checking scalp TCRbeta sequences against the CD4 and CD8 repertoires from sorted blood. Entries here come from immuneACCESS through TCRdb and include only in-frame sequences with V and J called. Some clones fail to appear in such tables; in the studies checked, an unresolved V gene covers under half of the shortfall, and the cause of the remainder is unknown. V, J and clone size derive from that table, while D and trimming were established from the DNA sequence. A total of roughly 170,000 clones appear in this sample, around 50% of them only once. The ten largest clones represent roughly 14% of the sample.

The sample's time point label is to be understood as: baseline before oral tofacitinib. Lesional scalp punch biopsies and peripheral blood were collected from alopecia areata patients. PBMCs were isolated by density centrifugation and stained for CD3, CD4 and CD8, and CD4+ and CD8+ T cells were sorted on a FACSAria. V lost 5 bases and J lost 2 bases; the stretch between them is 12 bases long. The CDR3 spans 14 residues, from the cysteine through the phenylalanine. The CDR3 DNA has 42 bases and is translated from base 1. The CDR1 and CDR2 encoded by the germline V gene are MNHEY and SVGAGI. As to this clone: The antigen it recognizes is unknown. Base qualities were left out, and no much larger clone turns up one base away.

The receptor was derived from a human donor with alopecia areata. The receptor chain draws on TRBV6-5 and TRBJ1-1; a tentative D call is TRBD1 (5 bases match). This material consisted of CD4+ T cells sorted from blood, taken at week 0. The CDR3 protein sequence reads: CASSLRTGNTEAFF. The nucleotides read TGTGCCAGCAGTCTCCGTACAGGAAACACTGAAGCTTTCTTT.